This T cell receptor beta chain was captured by sequencing in a study of spatial heterogeneity in lung cancer. TCRdb independently ran MiXCR on the 5' RACE reads; one entry per CDR3 protein. The table has some 100,000 distinct CDR3 sequences, 7.5% to 10% seen once. Deletions cut 5 bases from V and 7 bases from J, with 12 bases between. This CDR3 has 12 residues. Germline CDR1 is SGHTA and CDR2 is FQGNSA. The time point is: sample taken at primary tumor resection. Material for sequencing was whole RNA from tumor, nontumor lung or frozen PBMC, left unsorted. Regarding the study as a whole: Ubiquitous expanded tumor TCRs surfaced in blood more at resection than they did at follow-up.

This clonotype was recorded a few times. Its antigen is still unknown. The chain is built from TRBV7-2 and TRBJ2-7; TRBD1 might be the D (6 bases). The receptor was isolated from a male donor with early-stage non-small cell lung cancer. The specimen was PBMCs, collected at surgery. This CDR3 reads CASSPQGIEQYF. As DNA, the CDR3 is TGTGCCAGCAGCCCCCAGGGGATTGAGCAGTACTTC.